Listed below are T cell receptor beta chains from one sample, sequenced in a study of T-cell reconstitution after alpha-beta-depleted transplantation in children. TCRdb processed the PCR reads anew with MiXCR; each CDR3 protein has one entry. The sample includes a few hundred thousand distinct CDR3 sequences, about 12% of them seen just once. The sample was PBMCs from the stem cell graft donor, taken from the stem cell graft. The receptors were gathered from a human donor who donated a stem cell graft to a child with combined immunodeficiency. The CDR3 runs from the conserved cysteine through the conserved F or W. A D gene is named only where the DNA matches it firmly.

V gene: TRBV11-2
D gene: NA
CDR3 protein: CASSSVRRGSEQFF

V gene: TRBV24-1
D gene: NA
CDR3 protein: CATSDLNQETQYF

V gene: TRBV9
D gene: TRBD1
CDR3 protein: CASSGPRDRVDANEKLFF

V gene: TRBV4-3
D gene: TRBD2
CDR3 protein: CASSQVPAGENEQFF

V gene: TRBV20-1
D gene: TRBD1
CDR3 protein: CSARARTGPPF

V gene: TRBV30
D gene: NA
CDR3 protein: CAWKGELYEQYF

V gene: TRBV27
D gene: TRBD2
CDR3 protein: CASGRGTSGETQYF

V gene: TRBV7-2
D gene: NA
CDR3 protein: CASGPGGRTDTQYF

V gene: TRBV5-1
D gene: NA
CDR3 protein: CASSLGEGAYEQYF

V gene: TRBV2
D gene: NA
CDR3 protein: CASSEALGGLTDTQYF

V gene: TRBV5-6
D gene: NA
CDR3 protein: CASSLRARVADTQYF

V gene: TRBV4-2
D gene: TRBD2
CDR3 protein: CASSIPRASGVGETQYF

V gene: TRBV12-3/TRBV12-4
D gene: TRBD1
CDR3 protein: CASSSRDRVQEPQHF

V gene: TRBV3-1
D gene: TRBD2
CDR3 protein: CASSQDWGLAPYEQYF

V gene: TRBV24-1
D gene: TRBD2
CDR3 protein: CATSKTSENTDTQYF

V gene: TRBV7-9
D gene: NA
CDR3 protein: CASKTSTDTQYF

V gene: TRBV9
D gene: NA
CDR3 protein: CASSVALGSGNTIYF

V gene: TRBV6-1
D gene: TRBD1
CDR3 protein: CASTSKGTANSPLHF

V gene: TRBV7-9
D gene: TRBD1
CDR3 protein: CASTDRAWEQFF

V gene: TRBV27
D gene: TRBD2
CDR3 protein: CASSPRTSGVPSTDTQYF

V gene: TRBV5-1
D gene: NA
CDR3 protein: CASSLGAVPSYNEQFF

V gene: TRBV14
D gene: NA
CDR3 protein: CASSHGGGANIQYF

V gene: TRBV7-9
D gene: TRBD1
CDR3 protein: CASSSTGDTNEKLFF

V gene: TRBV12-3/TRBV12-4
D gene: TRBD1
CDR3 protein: CASSFFRGRGPQHF

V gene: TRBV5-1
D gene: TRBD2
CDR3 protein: CASTPGLAGPWEDTQYF

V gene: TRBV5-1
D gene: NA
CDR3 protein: CASRRPSSYEQYF

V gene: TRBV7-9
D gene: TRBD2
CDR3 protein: CASSFGTSGNSYNEQFF

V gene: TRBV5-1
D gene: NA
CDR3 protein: CASSFAREGTEAFF

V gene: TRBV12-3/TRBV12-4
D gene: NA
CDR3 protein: CASSIPRESDTEAFF

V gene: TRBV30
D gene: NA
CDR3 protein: CAWSVLTLVSDTQYF

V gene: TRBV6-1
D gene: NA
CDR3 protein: CASRSWGTGANVLTF

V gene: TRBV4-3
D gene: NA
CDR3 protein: CASSQDRGVEAFF